This entry concerns a single T cell receptor (beta chain). These data originate in a study of cytotoxic CD8 clonotypes in ibrutinib-treated CLL. Overall study: Response was recorded as partial in about 24 patients and complete in 2; at median roughly 73 months, approximately 14 remained remitted and approximately 12 had progressed. A median approximately 12 months of treatment, range 6 to 36, preceded the collection of response samples.

The protocol was immunoSEQ multiplex PCR, while the TCRdb copy is restricted to in-frame clones and leaves out a portion. The sample contains more than 8,500 clones, 60% to 65% of which appear only once. This CDR3 comprises 15 residues. Germline assignment: CDR1 SGHVS and CDR2 FNYEAQ. Trimming at V came to 4 bases and at J to 7 bases, leaving 12 bases not matched to a gene. The chain couples TRBV7-6 to TRBJ2-7; 8 nucleotides line up with TRBD2. This clonotype was sampled from a human donor with chronic lymphocytic leukemia. This specimen consisted of PBMCs, obtained before ibrutinib treatment. The CDR3 sequence: CASSSGGAPLVEQYF. In DNA, the CDR3 is TGTGCCAGCAGCTCGGGGGGGGCTCCGTTAGTAGAGCAGTACTTC.